The clone carrying this T cell receptor beta chain was counted a single time. The antigen is not known. The data derive from a study of vaccination effects on CD4 cells after COVID-19. Looking at the study overall: Either the BNT162b2 or mRNA-1273 vaccine was given to participants in two doses. The study's findings and limits: Infection- and vaccine-induced clones contracted markedly late after vaccination. Only a few convalescent patients and no early post-infection timepoints featured in the study.

Sequencing followed a ViraFEST assay step that expanded antigen-specific CD4+ T cells with viral peptide pools. When nine to ten days of culture had elapsed, CD4+ T cells were isolated. None of these healthy vaccinees had been infected with SARS-CoV-2 before vaccination. Half the medium was replaced with IL-2 medium on days 3 and 7. Sequenced by immunoSEQ multiplex PCR; TCRdb stores in-frame clones only, minus some. The table includes fewer than 70,000 clones, about four fifths detected once. This CDR3 is 13 amino acids long. Germline V gene sequence: CDR1 MNHNY, CDR2 SVGAGI (reference sequence). V lost 6 bases and J 3 bases, leaving 11 bases between the germline ends.

The chain employs TRBV6-6 and TRBJ1-2; D might be TRBD1 (5 bases). This TCR was sampled from a human donor who received a COVID-19 vaccine. The sample here was CD4+ T cells from PBMCs cultured with SARS-CoV-2 spike peptides, taken before COVID-19 vaccination. CDR3 sequence (DNA): TGTGCCAGCAGCACCGGGACGGACTATGGCTACACCTTC. This codes for CASSTGTDYGYTF.